The 7 T cell receptor beta chains below come from one sample, sequenced in a study of T cell repertoires in cytomegalovirus infection. TCRdb fed the reads into MiXCR, producing one record per CDR3 protein. The data show 150,000 to 200,000 distinct CDR3 sequences, about an eighth seen once. Sequenced sample: PBMCs. The source is a human donor in good health (CMV status not recorded). Some clones in this sample may be carry-over from other donors' samples.

Ten or more counts support this clonotype. The chain uses TRBV7-2 and TRBJ2-7, with D possibly matching TRBD1 (5 bases). Between the trimmed V and J ends, which lost 5 bases and 1 base, there was a span of 15 bases. CDR1 is SGHTA and CDR2 is FQGNSA in the germline V gene. The CDR3 covers 15 residues. CDR3 DNA sequence: TGTGCCAGCAGCCACGGAACAGGTCGTTCCTACGAGCAGTACTTC. This gives the protein CASSHGTGRSYEQYF.

V is TRBV28 and J is TRBJ1-3; D may be TRBD1 (5 bases). Looked up from germline, CDR1 is MDHEN and CDR2 is SYDVKM. V lost 2 bases, J lost 1 base, and 15 bases lay in between. This CDR3 spans 17 amino acids. The CDR3 protein is CASSLKVRVGSGNTIYF. DNA for the CDR3: TGTGCCAGCAGTTTAAAAGTCAGGGTGGGATCTGGAAACACCATATATTTT.

At least ten counts were recorded for this clonotype. J is TRBJ2-2 and V is TRBV7-2; D is unclear. The ends were cut back, 2 bases at V and 9 bases at J, with 4 bases in the middle. The CDR3 is 11 residues long. Germline lookup yields CDR1 SGHTA and CDR2 FQGNSA. The CDR3 region has the DNA TGTGCCAGCAGCTTACGGCGGGAGCTGTTTTTT. Its translation is CASSLRRELFF. Full variable domain (remainder filled in from reference TRBV7-2 and TRBJ2-2): GAGVSQSPSNKVTEKGKDVELRCDPISGHTALYWYRQSLGQGLEFLIYFQGNSAPDKSGLPSDRFSAERTGGSVSTLTIQRTQQEDSAVYLCASSLRRELFFGEGSRLTVL.

This clonotype was observed at least ten times. J is TRBJ1-1 and V is TRBV7-2; no reliable D call. The CDR3 totals 14 residues. Trimming pared 2 bases from V and 7 bases from J, leaving 14 bases between. Germline loops: CDR1 SGHTA, CDR2 FQGNSA. The CDR3 nucleotides are TGTGCCAGCAGCTTACCCCAGGTCAACCATGAAGCTTTCTTT. It encodes CASSLPQVNHEAFF.

This clonotype was seen more than once but under ten times. The chain joins TRBV7-7 to TRBJ2-2; 8 positions match TRBD2. V lost 4 bases, J lost 6 bases, and 4 bases stayed unmatched. Germline assignment: CDR1 SSHAT and CDR2 FNYEAQ (reference sequence). This CDR3 region has 14 residues. Here the CDR3 DNA reads TGTGCCAGCAGCTCACGGGGGGGCCCCGGGGAGCTGTTTTTT. Amino acids: CASSSRGGPGELFF.

A few counts support this clonotype. This chain joins TRBV7-9 and TRBJ2-7, with D possibly matching TRBD1 (5 bases). Trimming took 3 bases from V and 9 from J, leaving 18 bases between them. Germline V gene lookup returns CDR1 SEHNR and CDR2 FQNEAQ (reference sequence). The CDR3 has 14 residues. In DNA form, the CDR3 reads TGTGCCAGCAGCTTTCTAGGACAACCCGCGGTGCAGTACTTC. This translates into CASSFLGQPAVQYF.

The CDR3 reads CSVASGDQYF. The CDR3 DNA is TGCAGCGTAGCTAGCGGCGATCAGTACTTC. The genes are TRBV29-1 and TRBJ2-4; TRBD2 agrees at 7 bases. Germline V gives CDR1 SQVTM, CDR2 ANQGSEA. V shed 6 bases, J shed 12 bases, and the junction held 5 bases outside the gene matches. The CDR3 covers 10 residues.